This TCR beta chain was profiled in a study of Graves' ophthalmopathy and Graves' hyperthyroidism (dated by TCRdb to the late 2010s). Regarding the complete study: Peripheral blood was collected at initial diagnosis, before any treatment. TCR beta repertoire signatures were used to distinguish Graves' ophthalmopathy from Graves' hyperthyroidism and to predict progression to ophthalmopathy. In total, some 140 blood samples were TCR-sequenced: some 43 ophthalmopathy, some 75 hyperthyroidism and some 17 hyperthyroidism-to-ophthalmopathy patients. To explore V-J signatures distinguishing ophthalmopathy from hyperthyroidism, a discovery set of 100 or so patients (43 ophthalmopathy, around 55 stable hyperthyroidism) was enrolled. For independent validation, a separate cohort was made up of around 18 hyperthyroidism patients plus 17 patients who later progressed from hyperthyroidism to ophthalmopathy. In over five hyperthyroidism patients, the T-cell repertoires found in thyroid tissue were compared with those found in blood. Following sampling, methimazole starting at 30 mg daily was administered to hyperthyroidism patients, and high-dose intravenous methylprednisolone was administered to ophthalmopathy patients. For training and testing, the 95 to 100 patients in the discovery cohort were randomly divided in a 7:3 ratio.

General findings and caveats noted by the study authors: In validation, the model predicted ophthalmopathy progression with less than 71% sensitivity and roughly 78% specificity; about a dozen predicted patients were CT-confirmed with GO in a median of about 6.2 months. Ophthalmopathy was separated from stable hyperthyroidism by the 13-signature model with 85% to 90% sensitivity and 81.08% specificity in cross-validation and with 80%/75% in the test set. Sample size was not predetermined statistically, and investigators were not blinded to group allocation. Most expanded thyroid clonotypes with frequency above 0.001 were also detected in blood, suggesting blood repertoires may reflect the thyroid immune response.

V loses 3 bases at its end and J loses 8 bases; junction bases beyond the gene matches: 1. Taken from cysteine to phenylalanine, the CDR3 has 13 residues. Of all the DNA, just the CDR3 is kept, 39 bases in frame from base 1. The germline V gene specifies SGHNT as CDR1 and YENEEA as CDR2. TCR beta CDR3 regions were amplified from RNA transcripts for repertoire sequencing. HTBI primers and the Qiagen OneStep RT-PCR kit were used in a first-round RT-PCR, which was followed by a second-round multiplex PCR, size selection and purification. Libraries were sequenced on an Illumina HiSeq2000 using paired-end 100 bp reads. The paper's data handling went like this. SOAPnuke was used to process the reads, throwing out any read that had adapters, had uncalled bases, had a mean Phred below 15, or lacked an exact constant-primer or identifier match. COPE v1.2.5 was used to merge high-quality paired reads. Each unique nucleotide sequence was treated as a clonotype, and MiTCR v1.1 was used to align the clonotypes to the IMGT TRB V, D and J references. The analysis was limited to V-J combinations with a frequency above 0.0001, which together covered 99.2% of repertoires. A TCR clonal expansion and chaos score per V-J combination was defined as the ratio of F50 clonal expansion to chaos observed in the TCRdist matrix. Features were reduced by Welch's t-statistics and random forest to over 10 V-J combinations, which fed a naive Bayes classifier. The Morisita-Horn index was used to measure how similar the thyroid and blood repertoires were. The public sequencing data were trimmed at Q25 with fastp and processed into clonotypes with MiXCR by TCRdb, which kept only in-frame beta chains. Rows merge per CDR3 protein into single entries with the most common DNA and genes. The V and J calls and clone size are TCRdb's, not the authors'. The sample table holds about 210,000 distinct CDR3 sequences, of which approximately 29% were seen once. The ten largest account for around 10% of the sample.

This clonotype appeared many times. Its binding antigen is unknown. No base quality information exists; no much larger clone differs at one position. Patients with ophthalmopathy had moderately to severely active disease, with a Clinical Activity Score of 3 or more, a NOSPECS grade of 4 or more, and a disease duration of less than 3 months. Patients were excluded if they had other autoimmune diseases, uncontrolled infections, pregnancy or lactation. Clinical symptoms, serum thyroxine, TRAb, thyroid ultrasound and orbital computed tomography were used for diagnosis. Using Ficoll-Paque density gradient centrifugation, PBMCs were isolated from about 9.4 ml of fresh peripheral blood. Trizol reagent was used to extract the total RNA, and its quality was then checked on an Agilent 2100 Bioanalyzer.

The V and J segments used are TRBV11-3 and TRBJ2-1; TRBD1 fits 10 bases in the junction. This TCR came from a man between 50 and 59 years old with Graves' ophthalmopathy. Donor details come from another sample of the same person, matched by shared clones. Material: peripheral blood. The CDR3 has the sequence CASSLTGGYEQFF. The DNA sequence is as follows: TGTGCCAGCAGCTTGACAGGGGGCTATGAGCAGTTCTTC.